Listed below are T cell receptor beta chains from one sample, sequenced in a study of cytomegalovirus exposure and HLA in healthy donors. Sequencing was performed with immunoSEQ multiplex PCR; in TCRdb, only in-frame clones are kept and a portion is missing. Of roughly 330,000 clones listed, roughly 87% were seen once; the top ten hold approximately 1%. The sequenced material came from PBMCs. These receptors originate from a woman younger than 45 in good health and CMV-seropositive. CDR3s include the opening cysteine and the closing phenylalanine or tryptophan. The order of the fields is J gene, clone size, CDR3 length, V gene, D gene, CDR3 protein, CDR3 DNA. A D gene is named only where the DNA matches it firmly. Size tells how often a clone was seen (once, few, many) or the class of an expanded clone, and some rows leave it out.

TRBJ1-5 . 15 TRBV2 . CASSLGRTSNQPQHF TGTGCCAGCAGTTTGGGCAGGACTAGCAATCAGCCCCAGCATTTT
TRBJ2-3 . 20 TRBV30 TRBD1 CAWSARTRTGWPVSTDTQYF TGTGCCTGGAGTGCCCGAACTCGGACAGGGTGGCCCGTTAGCACAGATACGCAGTATTTT
TRBJ1-2 . 14 TRBV5-6 . CASSHGSPDYGYTF TGTGCCAGCAGTCACGGGTCGCCAGACTATGGCTACACCTTC
TRBJ2-5 . 13 TRBV7-9 . CASRTPDQETQYF TGTGCCAGCAGGACCCCTGACCAAGAGACCCAGTACTTC
TRBJ1-1 . 15 TRBV5-1 TRBD1 CASSLVGTGDTEAFF TGCGCCAGCAGCTTGGTCGGGACAGGGGACACTGAAGCTTTCTTT
TRBJ2-7 . 16 TRBV27 . CASSLTLTSRGYEQYF TGTGCCAGCAGTTTAACCTTAACCAGCCGGGGGTACGAGCAGTACTTC
TRBJ2-2 . 13 TRBV29-1 . CSVVPGNTGELFF TGCAGCGTTGTTCCAGGGAACACCGGGGAGCTGTTTTTT
TRBJ2-1 . 15 TRBV2 TRBD2 CASSFAGGLGDEQFF TGTGCCAGCAGTTTTGCGGGAGGGTTAGGAGATGAGCAGTTCTTC
TRBJ2-7 . 15 TRBV19 TRBD2 CASSIVAGGRLEQYF TGTGCCAGTAGTATCGTAGCGGGAGGGCGCTTAGAGCAGTACTTC
TRBJ1-2 . 12 TRBV2 . CASTGAGDGYTF TGTGCCAGCACTGGGGCAGGGGACGGCTACACCTTC
TRBJ2-4 . 12 TRBV6-1 . CAGGTAKNIQYF TGTGCCGGGGGGACAGCCAAAAACATTCAGTACTTC
TRBJ1-2 . 15 TRBV6-5 . CASSPPPGAGYGYTF TGTGCCAGCAGTCCCCCTCCAGGGGCAGGCTATGGCTACACCTTC
TRBJ2-3 . 15 TRBV4-3 . CASSQDDRFADTQYF TGCGCCAGCAGCCAAGATGACCGCTTCGCAGATACGCAGTATTTT
TRBJ1-2 . 13 TRBV30 . CAWSVGRSYGYTF TGTGCCTGGAGTGTAGGCCGTTCCTATGGCTACACCTTC
TRBJ2-3 . 16 TRBV5-1 . CASSLAGQFSTDTQYF TGCGCCAGCAGCTTGGCCGGGCAGTTTAGCACAGATACGCAGTATTTT
TRBJ1-6 . 14 TRBV4-3 . CASSRRQNNSPLHF TGCGCCAGCAGCCGCAGACAGAATAATTCACCCCTCCACTTT
TRBJ1-5 . 15 TRBV4-2 . CASSQEMGQSQPQHF TGTGCCAGCAGCCAAGAAATGGGACAATCCCAGCCCCAGCATTTT
TRBJ2-1 . 17 TRBV27 TRBD2 CASSLGLAGAFYNEQFF TGTGCCAGCAGTTTGGGACTAGCGGGGGCCTTCTACAATGAGCAGTTCTTC
TRBJ1-1 . 15 TRBV9 . CASSQGRGAVTEAFF TGTGCCAGCAGCCAGGGCAGGGGTGCTGTCACTGAAGCTTTCTTT
TRBJ2-3 . 16 TRBV25-1 . CASSDRTGRGTDTQYF TGTGCCAGCAGTGATCGGACAGGGAGGGGCACAGATACGCAGTATTTT
TRBJ1-2 few 14 TRBV30 . CAWTRVVANYGYTF TGTGCCTGGACCAGGGTGGTGGCTAACTATGGCTACACCTTC
TRBJ1-2 . 14 TRBV19 . CASSPSDRRYGYTF TGTGCCAGTAGTCCGAGCGATCGGCGGTATGGCTACACCTTC